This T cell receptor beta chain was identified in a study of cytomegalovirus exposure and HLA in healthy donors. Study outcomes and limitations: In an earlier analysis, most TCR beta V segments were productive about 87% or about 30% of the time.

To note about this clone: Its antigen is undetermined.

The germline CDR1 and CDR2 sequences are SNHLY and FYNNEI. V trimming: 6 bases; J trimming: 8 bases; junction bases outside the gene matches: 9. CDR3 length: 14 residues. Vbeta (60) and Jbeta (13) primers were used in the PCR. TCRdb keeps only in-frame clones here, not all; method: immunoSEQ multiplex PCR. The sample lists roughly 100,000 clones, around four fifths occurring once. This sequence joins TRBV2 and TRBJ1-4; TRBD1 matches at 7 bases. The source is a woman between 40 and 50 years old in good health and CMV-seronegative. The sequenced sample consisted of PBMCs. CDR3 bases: TGTGCCAGCAGGGAGACAGGGTTCGGAGAAAAACTGTTTTTT. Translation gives CASRETGFGEKLFF.